These T cell receptor beta chains were read from a single sample in a study of cytomegalovirus exposure and HLA in healthy donors. Data came from immunoSEQ multiplex PCR; TCRdb stores just in-frame clones and leaves some out. The table records about 150,000 clones, around 82% of them present only once. Material: PBMCs. The receptors derive from a woman in her fifties or sixties in good health and CMV-seropositive. Each CDR3 is given with its conserved first and last residue. A D gene is named only where the DNA matches it firmly. Clone size is given for some rows only: seen once, a few or many times, or a class if the clone is expanded.

j_call,cdr3_length,d_call,clone_size,v_call,cdr3_nt,cdr3_aa
TRBJ1-2,14,-,-,TRBV19,TGTGCCAGTAGTATTTCCGGGGTTGGTTATGGCTACACCTTC,CASSISGVGYGYTF
TRBJ2-1,14,-,-,TRBV7-9,TGTGCCAGCAGCTTAGAGGGGCTCTACAATGAGCAGTTCTTC,CASSLEGLYNEQFF
TRBJ2-2,17,-,-,TRBV5-1,TGCGCCAGCAGCTTGCGGACTTCAATTTGGAACACCGGGGAGCTGTTTTTT,CASSLRTSIWNTGELFF
TRBJ2-7,14,TRBD1,few,TRBV9,TGTGCCAGCAGCCCCCGGACAGGGCACCACGAGCAGTACTTC,CASSPRTGHHEQYF
TRBJ1-2,16,-,-,TRBV7-9,TGTGCCAGCAGCTTAGGCAGGGCAGGGTCTGACTATGGCTACACCTTC,CASSLGRAGSDYGYTF
TRBJ1-2,14,TRBD1,few,TRBV11-2,TGTGCCAGCAGCAGACAGGGAACTAACTATGGCTACACCTTC,CASSRQGTNYGYTF
TRBJ1-4,14,TRBD1,few,TRBV13,TGTGCCAGCAGCTTGGGACAGAATAATGAAAAACTGTTTTTT,CASSLGQNNEKLFF
TRBJ1-6,12,-,-,TRBV7-9,TGTGCCAGCAGCGACGGGGAGTCACCCCTCCACTTT,CASSDGESPLHF
TRBJ1-2,14,-,once,TRBV27,TGTGCCAGCAGGGCAAGCGGGGGGGACTATGGCTACACCTTC,CASRASGGDYGYTF
TRBJ2-7,18,TRBD2,few,TRBV7-2,TGTGCCAGCAGCGAGACGGGGCTGCGGGGACTAGGCCCTATCGGGCAGTACTTC,CASSETGLRGLGPIGQYF
TRBJ1-6,13,-,-,TRBV27,TGTGCCAGCAGTTTGGGGAGGGGCTCACCCCTCCACTTT,CASSLGRGSPLHF
TRBJ2-1,16,TRBD2,-,TRBV5-4,TGTGCCAGCAGGACCGGTGAAGCGGGGGGTATTAATGAGCAGTTCTTC,CASRTGEAGGINEQFF
TRBJ1-2,16,-,-,TRBV5-1,TGCGCCAGCAGCTTGGAAGGTGCCGCAGGGAATGATGGCTACACCTTC,CASSLEGAAGNDGYTF
TRBJ2-1,17,TRBD2,-,TRBV9,TGTGCCAGCAGCGATGGGACTAGCGGGGGGGCAAGAAATGAGCAGTTCTTC,CASSDGTSGGARNEQFF
TRBJ1-2,14,TRBD1,-,TRBV5-6,TGTGCCAGCAGCCGCCGGGACAGGGTCTATGGCTACACCTTC,CASSRRDRVYGYTF
TRBJ1-6,12,TRBD1,-,TRBV10-3,TGTGCCATCGGACAGGGTAATTCACCCCTCCACTTT,CAIGQGNSPLHF
TRBJ1-2,13,TRBD1,-,TRBV29-1,TGCAGCGCCCCGGGACAGGGGGAGGAGGGCTACACCTTC,CSAPGQGEEGYTF
TRBJ2-7,15,TRBD1,-,TRBV28,TGTGCCAGCAGTTTTTGGGGACAGGGTCTATTCGAGCAGTACTTC,CASSFWGQGLFEQYF
TRBJ2-7,14,-,-,TRBV27,TGTGCCAGCAGCGCCCTTGGACAGCCCTACGAGCAGTACTTC,CASSALGQPYEQYF
TRBJ2-2,17,TRBD2,-,TRBV10-3,TGTGCCATCAGTGAGATCCCACTAGCGGGAGACACCGGGGAGCTGTTTTTT,CAISEIPLAGDTGELFF
TRBJ2-1,15,-,once,TRBV4-3,TGCGCCAGCAGCCAAGAGGACTCCCAAGTGAGTGAGCAGTTCTTC,CASSQEDSQVSEQFF
TRBJ2-1,14,TRBD1,-,TRBV10-1,TGCGCCAGCAGTGATCGAACAGGGGGCGGTGAGCAGTTCTTC,CASSDRTGGGEQFF
TRBJ2-1,12,-,-,TRBV7-9,TGTGCCAGCAGCCCTACTAGTAATGAGCAGTTCTTC,CASSPTSNEQFF
TRBJ1-2,13,-,once,TRBV30,TGTGCCTGGAGTGTAATCAGGGAACGAGGCTACACCTTC,CAWSVIRERGYTF
TRBJ2-7,15,TRBD1,-,TRBV7-9,TGTTCCAGCAGCTTCCCCGGACAGGGTTATTACGAGCAGTACTTC,CSSSFPGQGYYEQYF
TRBJ2-1,15,TRBD2,-,TRBV6-5,TGTGCCAGCAGACAAGCGGGGACCTACTACAATGAGCAGTTCTTC,CASRQAGTYYNEQFF
TRBJ2-3,14,-,-,TRBV10-2,TGCGCCACCTCGCCTGCTGGGGCCACAGATACGCAGTATTTT,CATSPAGATDTQYF
TRBJ1-2,15,-,-,TRBV11-2,TGTGCCAGCAGCTTAGCATTCACCGGGGGTGATGGCTACACCTTC,CASSLAFTGGDGYTF
TRBJ2-4,18,-,-,TRBV27,TGTGCCAGCAGTTTACGGTGGGCGCCCCCCGTAGCCAAAAACATTCAGTACTTC,CASSLRWAPPVAKNIQYF
TRBJ2-2,15,-,-,TRBV7-2,TGTGCCAGCAGCTTATCGGGGACGAACACCGGGGAGCTGTTTTTT,CASSLSGTNTGELFF
TRBJ1-2,13,-,-,TRBV6-1,TGTGCCAGCAGTCCGGAGGGGTGGGGAGGCTACACCTTC,CASSPEGWGGYTF
TRBJ2-4,15,TRBD2,-,TRBV5-5,TGTGCCAGCGGACTAGCGGGGGGGCGAGGAAACATTCAGTACTTC,CASGLAGGRGNIQYF
TRBJ2-2,14,TRBD1,-,TRBV30,TGTGCCTGGAACCCGGGACAGGGGGCCGGGGAGCTGTTTTTT,CAWNPGQGAGELFF
TRBJ2-3,17,TRBD1,-,TRBV15,TGTGCCACCCGCCCGGGACAGGGGGCACGGAGTAAAAATACGCAGTATTTT,CATRPGQGARSKNTQYF
TRBJ1-1,14,-,once,TRBV9,TGTGCCAGCAGTACAAACGCTCTGAACACTGAAGCTTTCTTT,CASSTNALNTEAFF
TRBJ1-1,15,-,-,TRBV13,TGTGCCAGCAGTCTTTCCCCGGGAACGGAGACTGAAGCTTTCTTT,CASSLSPGTETEAFF
TRBJ2-7,15,TRBD1,-,TRBV5-1,TGCGCCAGCAGCTTGTTACAGGGGAATTTTTACGAGCAGTACTTC,CASSLLQGNFYEQYF
TRBJ1-2,13,TRBD1,few,TRBV19,TGTGCCAGTAGTATAGGACAGGGTGGCGGCTACACCTTC,CASSIGQGGGYTF
TRBJ1-1,14,-,once,TRBV28,TGTGCCAGCATGCATTTTGGACAGTCAACTGAAGCTTTCTTT,CASMHFGQSTEAFF
TRBJ1-6,14,-,-,TRBV23-1,TGCGCCAGCAGACAGGATTTCCGACGCTCACCCCTCCACTTT,CASRQDFRRSPLHF
TRBJ2-1,16,-,-,TRBV5-4,TGTGCCAGCAGCGGGATCATGGGGGCGGTTTCAAATGAGCAGTTCTTC,CASSGIMGAVSNEQFF
TRBJ1-2,13,-,-,TRBV5-6,TGTGCCAGCAGCTTGGGACAGCACTATGGCTACACCTTC,CASSLGQHYGYTF
TRBJ2-7,13,-,-,TRBV5-6,TGTGCCAGCAGCTTGGGCAGGTCCTACGAGCAGTACTTC,CASSLGRSYEQYF
TRBJ2-1,15,-,once,TRBV13,TGTGCCAGCAGCTTAGGCGGACAGAGCTACAATGAGCAGTTCTTC,CASSLGGQSYNEQFF
TRBJ2-2,13,TRBD2,-,TRBV2,TGTGCCAGTAGCGGGGGGGGTACCGGGGAGCTGTTTTTT,CASSGGGTGELFF
TRBJ1-1,15,-,once,TRBV10-3,TGTGCCATCAGCCCGGCCGCTGGGCTCCGCACTGAAGCTTTCTTT,CAISPAAGLRTEAFF
TRBJ1-5,16,-,-,TRBV6-1,TGTGCCAGCAGTGAATCTGCAGGCTATAGCAATCAGCCCCAGCATTTT,CASSESAGYSNQPQHF
TRBJ1-1,13,-,once,TRBV14,TGTGCCAGCAGCTTACAGGGGAACACTGAAGCTTTCTTT,CASSLQGNTEAFF
TRBJ1-2,14,-,-,TRBV5-4,TGTGCCAGCAGCTTGGCCAGGAACAACTATGGCTACACCTTC,CASSLARNNYGYTF
TRBJ2-7,12,-,-,TRBV7-9,TGTTCCAGCAGCCACAACACCTACGAGCAGTACTTC,CSSSHNTYEQYF
TRBJ2-7,14,-,-,TRBV19,TGTGCCAGTAGTATACAGGGTTTTTTGGGCGAGCAGTACTTC,CASSIQGFLGEQYF
TRBJ2-1,18,TRBD2,once,TRBV5-6,TGTGCCAGCAGCCCCGGACTAGCGGGGGTGAGTAATTACAATGAGCAGTTCTTC,CASSPGLAGVSNYNEQFF
TRBJ2-3,14,TRBD1,few,TRBV5-6,TGTGCCAGCAGCTACAGGGGAGGCACAGATACGCAGTATTTT,CASSYRGGTDTQYF
TRBJ2-1,16,-,-,TRBV2,TGTGCCAGCAAAAATCCTAGCGCAGGCTCCTACAATGAGCAGTTCTTC,CASKNPSAGSYNEQFF
TRBJ2-1,15,TRBD2,-,TRBV27,TGTGCCAGCAGGACAAGCGGGATCTCCTACAATGAGCAGTTCTTC,CASRTSGISYNEQFF
TRBJ2-3,15,TRBD2,-,TRBV19,TGTGCCAGTAGAGCCCCTGGATCTAGCGGAGTTACGCAGTATTTT,CASRAPGSSGVTQYF
TRBJ2-1,15,TRBD2,few,TRBV18,TGTGCCAGCTCACCGGTGGGAGGGAGGGACAATGAGCAGTTCTTC,CASSPVGGRDNEQFF
TRBJ1-2,12,-,-,TRBV6-6,TGTGCCAGCAGGAACACAGACTATGGCTACACCTTC,CASRNTDYGYTF
TRBJ2-3,19,TRBD2,-,TRBV6-1,TGTGCCAGCAGTGAAGCGGCAGGTAACCTAGCGGCGGTCACAGATACGCAGTATTTT,CASSEAAGNLAAVTDTQYF
TRBJ1-2,15,-,-,TRBV4-1,TGCGCCAGCAGCCAAGATTCAGGATCCATCTATGGCTACACCTTC,CASSQDSGSIYGYTF